This is a list of T cell receptor beta chains from one sample in a study of T cell responses to AZD1222 COVID-19 vaccine. Sequencing used immunoSEQ multiplex PCR; TCRdb keeps in-frame clones, though not all of them. The sample lists approximately 100,000 clones; approximately 87% were seen once. The sample was peripheral blood, taken on day 0 of AZD1222 vaccination. Receptor source: an adult in good health. Each CDR3 is given without its conserved first and last residue. Each record gives: D gene, V gene, CDR3 protein. D genes are given only for firm matches.

NA	TRBV3-1/TRBV3-2	ASSQAGGGTEAF
NA	TRBV5-8	ASSHLDRWNEQY
TRBD1	TRBV5-6	ASSPNVRGTGKNEKLF
NA	TRBV5-1	ASSLSASYNEQF
TRBD1	TRBV7-6	ASSLAAGQGYGYT
TRBD1	TRBV7-2	ASSLESRGNSPLH
NA	TRBV5-6	ASSLAGADEQY
NA	TRBV28	ASNQGGGNQPQH
NA	TRBV14	ASSQAFRELF
NA	TRBV14	ASSPLGGSLMNTEAF
NA	TRBV5-4	ASSLAGGHEQY
NA	TRBV5-6	ASSLGGAAGELF
NA	TRBV7-2	ASSTTGRVANYGYT
NA	TRBV13	ASSLGASSGEQF
TRBD2	TRBV3-1/TRBV3-2	ASSLGTRRGETQY
NA	TRBV7-8	ASSQTDNFYGYT
TRBD2	TRBV28	ASLKAGPYTDTQY
NA	TRBV9	ASSLASTDTQY
TRBD2	TRBV28	ASSVRIGAGDEQY
NA	TRBV7-9	ASSSDSSNQPQH
NA	TRBV9	ASSALLSSYNEQF
NA	TRBV30	AWSVKDGSTDTQY
NA	TRBV5-1	ASSFLSGNPTDTQY
NA	TRBV30	AWSVKEKLF
NA	TRBV5-6	ASSLGTGRGETQY
NA	TRBV5-1	ASSLEGQAKNIQY
TRBD2	TRBV6-2/TRBV6-3	ASSFLTSGMFGTDTQY
NA	TRBV28	ASSLAARNSPLH
NA	TRBV6-6	ASSTIGGDNSPLH
NA	TRBV7-2	ASSLGASSSYNEQF
TRBD2	TRBV7-2	ASSGSGRIETQY
TRBD1	TRBV29-1	SVRGQGARTGELF